The T cell receptor (beta chain) described here comes from a study of cytomegalovirus exposure and HLA in healthy donors (dated by TCRdb to 2016 to 2017). Some background on the complete study: According to an earlier analysis of 587 of the donors, roughly 180 million T cells yielded 95 million to 140 million unique TCR beta sequences and about 300 Gb of sequence data. An early release that covered about 640 HLA-typed donors contained about 290 gigabases of sequencing data and around 80 million unique TCR sequences. Among the roughly 400 genotyped donors, about 83% belonged to the genetic ancestry cluster associated with self-reported Caucasian donors. The study was designed to test whether signatures of past pathogen exposure could be identified by cataloging public T cell receptors. The study used immunosequencing to profile the T cell repertoires of 666 subjects and linked those repertoires to cytomegalovirus serostatus. Besides the first cohort of under 700 subjects, a separate validation cohort made up of 120 different subjects was used. To predict cytomegalovirus infection status, the study combined high-throughput TCR immunosequencing, statistical association of individual TCRs with disease status, and machine learning. A later analysis re-examined previously published TCR beta repertoires from several hundred donors and added high-resolution HLA genotyping to investigate patterns of TCR occurrence. Rather than using new phenotypic data, the later analysis identified candidate immune exposures from TCR beta sequences and from how often those sequences occurred across donors. An earlier analysis of approximately 580 of the donors used high-throughput TCR beta sequencing to judge whether each TCR beta V gene segment behaved as functional or pseudogenic. Alongside the repertoire data, information on donor age, sex, ethnicity and CMV serostatus was compiled. In a later genetic analysis, genome-wide SNP genotypes for about three fifths of the roughly 670 donors were used, and that subset was treated as a discovery cohort. All discovery cohort repertoires had been generated on a single sequencing platform. Class I and class II HLA loci were covered by the typing at four-digit resolution. Typing coverage differed by locus: A, B, C, DRB1 and DQB1 were typed in about 620-640 donors, DQA1 in about 510, DPA1 in some 600, and DPB1 in just under 490. A handful of DR-DQ haplotypes were handled as single units for association and clustering because linkage in the cohort was strong. Among some 410 genotyped donors of the cohort, an average of roughly 230,000 unique TCR beta nucleotide sequences was sequenced per donor, of which roughly 17% were non-productive. On the study overall, not on this receptor specifically: In a later analysis, TCR association rates were found to vary across HLA loci, with the most associated TCRs seen for DRB1 alleles and the fewest for HLA-C alleles. Because some donors lacked HLA typing at each locus, the association tests relied only on the typed subset. Because counts were too low, about 18 rarely observed V segments, including chromosome 9 orphons, were left out of the earlier analysis of roughly 600 of the donors. Most TCR sequences were seen in very few donors, while some public TCRs were found in many individuals. A later analysis found that HLA-associated TCR beta chains were more clonally expanded and had lower generation probabilities than equally common non-associated chains. In a later genetic analysis, fewer N-insertions in productive TCRs were reported among donors in an Asian-associated ancestry cluster than the roughly 710-donor mean. CMV serostatus was the only immune exposure information available for the cohort. The classifier was reported to diagnose cytomegalovirus status with high specificity and sensitivity in both the original and validation cohorts. This cohort had only TCR beta chains sequenced, and the lack of alpha or paired-chain data limited which features could be detected. Presence/absence analyses assumed roughly uniform sequencing depth across donors, an assumption that may not hold. A further reported finding was that TCR beta sequences accurately predicted the HLA-A and HLA-B alleles for most subjects in the first cohort. The authors suggested that the approach could potentially be generalized to other disease states and immunological phenotypes. In a later analysis, several top co-occurrence clusters were reported to appear linked to parvovirus B19, influenza, CMV and Epstein-Barr virus. An association between a missense DCLRE1C variant and V-gene and J-gene trimming of TCR beta chains was found in a later genetic analysis and replicated in an independent cohort. Linkage disequilibrium might explain the correlated functional status among segregating V segments, but an unknown experimental factor could not be excluded. At a false discovery rate of 0.05, a later analysis linked fewer than 20,000 TCR beta sequences to specific HLA alleles. In vitro tests confirmed that a few of the cytomegalovirus-associated TCR beta chains recognize cytomegalovirus antigens. Some IMGT-functional V segments, including TRBV6-2 and TRBV6-3, could not be distinguished by the 87-base-pair reads and were therefore excluded. According to a later analysis, most CMV-associated TCR beta chains appeared to be HLA-restricted, and the HLA associations seemed to be driven largely by CMV exposure. A total of fewer than 200 TCR beta chains were listed by the study as associated with cytomegalovirus. An earlier analysis of around 600 of the donors showed that most TCR beta V segments appeared in productive rearrangements either about 87% or about 30% of the time, which broadly matched IMGT annotations. Strong co-occurrence of HLA alleles, especially DR and DQ, made assigning TCR associations to individual alleles difficult. The sequencing pipeline was judged likely to have produced a cluster of highly shared sequence variants as a technical artifact.

A note on this clone: The antigen this receptor binds is unknown. No much larger clonotype is one base removed from it; base qualities were not supplied.

Libraries were built with the immunoSEQ multiplex PCR assay. The multiplex PCR relied on a mix of 60 forward primers for TCR Vbeta segments and 13 reverse primers for TCR Jbeta segments. The CDR3 region of rearranged TCR beta genes was amplified from genomic DNA with a multiplex PCR assay. The amplified TCR beta libraries were sequenced on the Illumina HiSeq System as 87-base-pair reads. As for the authors' bioinformatics: In a later analysis, around 80 million unique TCR beta chains were counted across the approximately 620 repertoires, and approximately 11 million of these chains were shared by at least two donors. Raw reads were error-corrected and collapsed into unique sequences by a nearest-neighbor algorithm in which closely related sequences were merged to remove PCR and sequencing errors. CDR3 sequences were aligned to IMGT reference sequences to assign V, D and J gene segments. For a sequence to be retained, a match of at least six nucleotides to both a V gene segment and a J gene segment was required. A rearrangement was called productive if the CDR3 had no stop codons and remained in frame with V and J, and every other rearrangement was called non-productive. Following IMGT convention, CDR3 was defined as the stretch from the second conserved V-encoded cysteine to the conserved J-encoded phenylalanine. The earlier analysis of about 590 of the donors excluded sequences that lacked an unambiguous match to a single V gene segment. In an earlier analysis of roughly 500 of the donors, V segments were called functional above 56.7% productive rearrangements and were called segregating when the between-donor standard deviation exceeded 5%. A statistical classification framework was developed to diagnose cytomegalovirus status using the catalog of TCR beta chain sequences. In a later analysis, V and J genes were assigned by comparing TCR nucleotide sequences against IMGT/GENE-DB human TR gene sequences. In a later analysis, CDR3 sequences and most-parsimonious VDJ recombination scenarios were assigned using the TCRdist pipeline. In a later analysis, every TCR beta chain was defined by the combination of its CDR3 amino acid sequence and its V-gene family, and reads without a unique V-gene family were dropped. To address suspected cross-contamination and a sequencing artifact, a later analysis removed 592 highly shared, low-generation-probability nucleotide sequences. In a later analysis, a clonal expansion index was calculated for each public chain from normalized within-repertoire ranks of inferred template counts. Generation probabilities in a later analysis came from a VDJ recombination model fitted to out-of-frame rearrangements, and those results were checked against IGoR. In a later analysis, hypergeometric tests were used to score TCR-TCR, TCR-HLA and TCR-CMV co-occurrence, with a repertoire-size bias correction applied to TCR pairs. To estimate false discovery rates, a later analysis permuted the HLA or CMV assignments 20 times. In a later analysis, co-occurring TCRs were grouped using DBSCAN, with TCRdist sequence similarity added in when clustering inside HLA-allele-positive subsets. For co-occurrence clustering, repertoires with fewer than 30,000 or more than 120,000 public chains were excluded, along with 5 or 6 repertoires with anomalous nucleotide sharing. TCRdb carries this immuneACCESS record with in-frame sequences only. Its versions omit some clonotypes, under half of them owing to an unresolved V gene in the studies checked, with the rest unexplained. V and J calls and clone size follow that table, whereas D and trimming were derived from the DNA. Counted in this sample were 250,000 to 300,000 clones; approximately 84% of them appeared once. The leading ten clones occupy 2% of the sample.

The CDR3 spans 15 residues, from the cysteine through the phenylalanine. Kept here is only the CDR3 DNA, which spans 45 bases and is read in frame from base 1. The junction carries 9 bases between V and J, which are trimmed by 1 base and 2 bases respectively. In the germline V gene (reference sequence), CDR1 corresponds to SEHNR and CDR2 to FQNEAQ. The cohort was made up of around 720 healthy bone marrow donors. At the time of sampling, every cohort member was nominally healthy, though immune exposures that went unrecorded were likely present. The donor tested CMV seropositive, placing the donor among the 310 or so seropositive members of the cohort. A peripheral blood sample was provided by each donor, and peripheral blood mononuclear cells were used for TCR beta sequencing. The Qiagen DNeasy Blood Extraction Kit was used to extract genomic DNA from the blood cell samples.

Recombination connected TRBV7-9 to TRBJ2-1; the D gene cannot be resolved reliably. This TCR derives from a woman aged 40 to 50 in good health and CMV-seropositive. Sample: PBMCs. The CDR3 sequence is CASSLGGIAYNEQFF. Here is the DNA: TGTGCCAGCAGCTTAGGTGGTATAGCCTACAATGAGCAGTTCTTC.